This T cell receptor (beta chain) was recorded in a study of cytomegalovirus exposure and HLA in healthy donors. 13 Jbeta primers and 60 Vbeta primers were used for the PCR. TCRdb keeps only in-frame clones here, not all; method: immunoSEQ multiplex PCR. The sample comprises roughly 150,000 clones, roughly 80% of which are singletons, and more than 2% rests with the top ten. Per the germline V gene, CDR1 is GTSNPN and CDR2 is SVGIG (reference sequence). The CDR3 spans 13 residues. Findings and caveats of the study: A later analysis reported that several of the most significant clusters appeared to be linked to common viral pathogens, among them Epstein-Barr virus. A list of roughly 180 TCR beta chains associated with cytomegalovirus was given. CMV serostatus alone was available as immune exposure information. Analysis was performed later, and it showed HLA-associated TCR beta chains to be more clonally expanded than equally common others.

With regard to this clone: Its antigen is not identified. A junction boundary mismatches the germline segment, possibly from a read error.

The chain carries TRBV30 and TRBJ1-6, with D maybe TRBD1 (6 bases). The source of this sequence is a man aged 45-65 years in good health and CMV-seropositive. Material for sequencing was PBMCs. The CDR3 here is CAWAGQSNSPPHF. In DNA, the CDR3 is TGTGCCTGGGCAGGACAGAGTAATTCACCCCCCCACTTT.